This T cell receptor beta chain was sequenced in a study of identical twins. For this clonotype: Antigen specificity is unknown.

The CDR3 totals 15 residues. The V and J ends lost 8 bases and 7 bases respectively, with 23 bases between them. The germline V gene has CDR1 SGHTA and CDR2 FQGNSA. Carrying unique molecular identifiers, the cDNA also gained a universal primer site through template switching. TCRdb fed the 5' RACE reads into MiXCR, producing one record per CDR3 protein. The repertoire holds 1.5 million to 2 million distinct CDR3 sequences, with about 30% as singletons. Study results and caveats: Invariant MAIT and iNKT cells are populations that could partly confound zero-insertion analyses. The authors drew conclusions from cross-sectional statistical analysis rather than following the same donors. The study found weaker excess twin sharing in beta out-of-frame sequences.

Sequenced material: cord blood. This receptor was obtained from a newborn girl in good health. The chain is built from TRBV7-2 and TRBJ1-2; D is possibly TRBD1 (5 bases). In DNA, the CDR3 is TGTGCCAGCGGATGGACACGCCTTCCCCGGACTGGCTACACCTTC. Translated, it gives CASGWTRLPRTGYTF.